What follows describes a single T cell receptor (beta chain). The CDR3 has 13 amino acids. V was trimmed by 3 bases and J by 5 bases, leaving 11 bases between them. Looked up from germline, CDR1 is SGHVS and CDR2 is FNYEAQ. This entry is derived from a study of blood T cell repertoires in COVID-19. Study summary: Material from acute and convalescent COVID-19 was sourced from the United States, Italy and Spain.

Authors' analysis steps: Reference gene primer amplification yielded estimated nucleated cell counts. Generated by immunoSEQ multiplex PCR, the TCRdb table keeps only in-frame clones and is missing some. That table is the source of V, J and clone size, and D and trimming were worked out from the DNA. Among approximately 280,000 clones listed, approximately 85% were seen once. This TCR was recovered from a man aged 50-59 years with active or convalescent COVID-19. This sequence joins TRBV7-6 and TRBJ2-7; D possibly corresponds to TRBD2 (6 bases). What was sequenced was peripheral blood. The CDR3 region is CASSFRENDEQYF. The CDR3, as DNA: TGTGCCAGCAGCTTCCGGGAGAACGACGAGCAGTACTTC.